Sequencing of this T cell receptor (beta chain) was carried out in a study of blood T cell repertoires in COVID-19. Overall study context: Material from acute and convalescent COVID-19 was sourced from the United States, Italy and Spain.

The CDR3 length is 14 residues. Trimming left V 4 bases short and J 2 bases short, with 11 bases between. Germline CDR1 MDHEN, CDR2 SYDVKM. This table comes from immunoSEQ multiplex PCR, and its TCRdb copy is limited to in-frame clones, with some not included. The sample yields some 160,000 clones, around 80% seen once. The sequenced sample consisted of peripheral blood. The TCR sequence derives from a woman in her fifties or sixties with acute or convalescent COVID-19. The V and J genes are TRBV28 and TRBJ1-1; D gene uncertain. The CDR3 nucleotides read TGTGCCAGCAGTTCAAAAATACATAACACTGAAGCTTTCTTT. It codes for CASSSKIHNTEAFF.